This section outlines one T cell receptor (beta chain) sequence together with its context. The antigen remains undetermined. This sample was taken from a study of T cells in localized non-small cell lung cancer. Overall study findings and caveats: Heterogeneity is still possible, as just one tumor region was sequenced. When the top 100 tumor clones were examined, a median around 61 of them also appeared in the adjacent lung, which was paired and uninvolved.

Libraries were prepared by immunoSEQ multiplex PCR; TCRdb keeps only in-frame clonotypes and omits some of them. The sample has tens of thousands of clones; around 80% are singletons. V dropped 4 bases and J dropped 0 bases, with 16 bases sitting between them. Germline V CDR1 and CDR2: SGHDN, FVKESK. The CDR3 has 17 amino acids. The rearrangement joins TRBV14 to TRBJ1-3; maybe TRBD1 (6 bases). Specimen: PBMCs, collected before any cancer treatment. The TCR comes from a woman aged 40-69 years with stage II lung adenocarcinoma. The CDR3 DNA follows: TGTGCCAGCAGCCCCGGGAGGACAGACGGCTCTGGAAACACCATATATTTT. Protein: CASSPGRTDGSGNTIYF. The full variable domain, rest sourced from reference TRBV14 and TRBJ1-3, is EAGVTQFPSHSVIEKGQTVTLRCDPISGHDNLYWYRRVMGKEIKFLLHFVKESKQDESGMPNNRFLAERTGGTYSTLKVQPAELEDSGVYFCASSPGRTDGSGNTIYFGEGSWLTVV.